A single sample gave rise to the 9 T cell receptor beta chains below, sequenced in a study of blood T cell repertoires in COVID-19 (dated by TCRdb to about 2020). Library prep was done by the immunoSEQ multiplex PCR assay. Here the immuneACCESS table is served through TCRdb, limited to in-frame sequences with V and J called. Missing clones are a known gap in these copies; in checked studies unresolved V genes cover under half, and the rest lacks a known reason. In all, the sample holds about 140,000 clones, and roughly 76% of those were seen once. The top ten constitute around 14% of the sample. The material sequenced was peripheral blood. These receptors were collected from an elderly man with acute or convalescent COVID-19.

V is TRBV5-5 and J is TRBJ1-1, with D possibly TRBD1 on 5 matching bases. The germline V gene encodes CDR1 SGHKS and CDR2 YYEKEE (reference sequence). The CDR3 has 13 amino acids. The V and J ends lost 3 bases and 3 bases respectively, with 9 bases between them. As DNA, the CDR3 is TGTGCCAGCAGCTCCATAGGGGACACTGAAGCTTTCTTT. Encoded protein: CASSSIGDTEAFF.

The J gene is TRBJ1-2, the V gene TRBV6-2 or TRBV6-3; 7 bases match TRBD1. J gave up 2 bases and V 4 bases, and 7 bases lay outside the gene matches. The CDR3 is 15 amino acids. From germline, CDR1 is MNHEY and CDR2 SVGEGT. CDR3: CASSLVQGSNYGYTF. DNA of the CDR3: TGTGCCAGCAGTTTGGTACAGGGGTCGAACTATGGCTACACCTTC.

The V and J genes are TRBV28 and TRBJ1-5; D unresolved. CDR3 size: 13 residues. The germline V and J ends were trimmed by 7 bases and 13 bases, with 20 bases remaining between them. Germline CDR1 and CDR2: MDHEN and SYDVKM. The CDR3 region is CASTISSLVSQHF. The DNA for the CDR3 is TGTGCCAGCACCATTTCCTCGTTAGTAAGTCAGCATTTT.

The rearrangement links TRBV10-3 to TRBJ1-5; D is uncertain. The CDR3 is 15 residues long. CDR1 is ENHRY, CDR2 SYGVKD, per germline. V was clipped by 10 bases and J by 0 bases, with 16 bases between them. The CDR3 DNA is TGTGCCACTGGGGAGACTACATATAGCAATCAGCCCCAGCATTTT. Its translation: CATGETTYSNQPQHF.

The rearrangement joins TRBV24-1 to TRBJ2-1, with 7 bases fitting TRBD1. Unmatched junction bases numbered 11, after V lost 4 bases and J lost 3 bases. Germline V gene lookup returns CDR1 KGHDR and CDR2 SFDVKD. The CDR3 has 17 amino acids. The CDR3 coding sequence is TGTGCCACCAGTGACCCAGGACAGGTTGGTGACTACAATGAGCAGTTCTTC. Encoded protein: CATSDPGQVGDYNEQFF.

The chain carries TRBV4-2 and TRBJ1-6; no clear D gene. The germline V gene encodes CDR1 LGHNA and CDR2 YNFKEQ. The germline V and J ends were trimmed by 3 bases and 7 bases, with 7 bases remaining between them. The CDR3 runs to 13 residues. CDR3 DNA sequence: TGTGCCAGCAGCCAGACTTTAAATTCACCCCTCCACTTT. This sequence encodes CASSQTLNSPLHF.

This clone was counted a single time. V usage is TRBV11-2 and J usage is TRBJ1-2; TRBD1 matches 7 bases. The CDR3 covers 14 residues. Germline lookup yields CDR1 SGHAT and CDR2 FQNNGV. V trimming: 3 bases; J trimming: 5 bases; junction bases outside the gene matches: 6. CDR3: CASSFDREVYGYTF. The CDR3 DNA is TGTGCCAGCAGCTTCGACAGGGAAGTTTATGGCTACACCTTC.

The genes are TRBV2 and TRBJ2-3; TRBD1 matches 7 bases. V shed 8 bases, J shed 2 bases, and the junction held 16 bases outside the gene matches. Germline loops: CDR1 SNHLY, CDR2 FYNNEI. The CDR3 loop spans 17 amino acids. CDR3 bases: TGTGCCAGCGGGGGAATTTCTGCAGGGGGTTCCACAGATACGCAGTATTTT. Its protein is CASGGISAGGSTDTQYF.

The chain is built from TRBV5-1 and TRBJ1-1, with a possible D match to TRBD1 (6 bases). Trimming cost V 1 base and J 0 bases, with 22 bases left between them. This CDR3 region has 19 residues. The V gene's germline CDR1 is SGHRS and CDR2 YFSETQ. CDR3 amino acids: CASSLLGSGAPLMNTEAFF. DNA for the CDR3: TGCGCCAGCAGCTTGCTGGGTTCAGGGGCCCCCTTAATGAACACTGAAGCTTTCTTT.